The 12 T cell receptor beta chains presented below share a single source sample, sequenced in a study of beta chain features in type 1 diabetes. Expressed TCRB transcripts got sequenced, as all isolated RNA was reverse transcribed. This table comes from immunoSEQ multiplex PCR, and its TCRdb copy is limited to in-frame clones, with some not included. The table shows approximately 160,000 clones, with 7.5% to 10% occurring only once. Sequencing used central memory CD4+ T cells from blood. These TCRs come from a young man in good health.

In this sample, this clone turned up a few times. Other DNA variants within this sample encode the same CDR3. The CDR3 DNA reads TGTGCCAGCAGCTCGGGACTAGCGGGAGATACGCAGTATTTT. This gives the protein CASSSGLAGDTQYF. The V call is TRBV7-2, the J call TRBJ2-3; 12 bases agree with TRBD2. The germline CDR1 and CDR2 sequences are SGHTA and FQGNSA. The CDR3 totals 14 residues. With 4 bases clipped from V and 5 bases from J, the junction kept 1 base outside the gene matches.

This rearrangement joins TRBV30 to TRBJ2-5, with a weak D call TRBD2 (6 bases). Germline assignment: CDR1 GTSNPN and CDR2 SVGIG (reference sequence). V was cut by 3 bases and J by 4 bases, with 12 bases left in between. This CDR3 contains 13 residues. CDR3 sequence: CAWRNGGRETQYF. The CDR3 region has the DNA TGTGCCTGGAGGAACGGGGGTCGAGAGACCCAGTACTTC.

This chain connects TRBV19 to TRBJ2-7; the D gene is possibly TRBD1 (6 bases). Germline CDR1 is LNHDA and CDR2 is SQIVND (reference sequence). This CDR3 is 14 amino acids long. Trimming pared 3 bases from V and 4 bases from J, leaving 13 bases between. The CDR3 DNA sequence: TGTGCCAGTAGTATTGCCCCGGGACAATACGAGCAGTACTTC. Translated, it gives CASSIAPGQYEQYF.

This clone has just a few counts. This sample includes further DNA sequences coding for the same CDR3. V is TRBV6-5 and J is TRBJ2-7; 7 bases line up with TRBD1. The CDR3 is 13 residues long. The trim removed 6 bases at V and 0 bases at J, leaving 2 bases unmatched. Germline loops: CDR1 MNHEY, CDR2 SVGAGI. The CDR3: CASSRQGSYEQYF. The CDR3, as DNA: TGTGCCAGCAGCCGACAGGGCTCCTACGAGCAGTACTTC.

This clone was counted a few times. The chain joins TRBV7-8 to TRBJ2-1; 11 nucleotides align to TRBD2. Looked up from germline, CDR1 is SGHVS and CDR2 is FQNEAQ. This CDR3 contains 16 residues. V lost 3 bases to trimming and J lost 4 bases; unmatched junction nucleotides: 5. The CDR3 DNA reads TGTGCCAGCAGCTTTGGACTAGCGGGCGGGTACAATGAGCAGTTCTTC. As protein: CASSFGLAGGYNEQFF. Full variable domain (rest looked up from reference TRBV7-8 and TRBJ2-1): GAGVSQSPRYKVAKRGQDVALRCDPISGHVSLFWYQQALGQGPEFLTYFQNEAQLDKSGLPSDRFFAERPEGSVSTLKIQRTQQEDSAVYLCASSFGLAGGYNEQFFGPGTRLTVL.

This clone was detected a few times. V and J are TRBV9 and TRBJ1-2; D gene uncertain. The CDR3 length is 13 residues. Deletions cut 0 bases from V and 8 bases from J, with 11 bases between. Germline V gene data show CDR1 as SGDLS and CDR2 as YYNGEE. DNA for the CDR3: TGTGCCAGCAGCGTAGTGCACCAACAGGGCTACACCTTC. Amino acids: CASSVVHQQGYTF.

In this sample, this clone turned up a few times. The rearrangement joins TRBV7-8 to TRBJ2-7, with TRBD2 matching over 8 bases. Trimming took 5 bases from V and 7 from J; bases not matched to a gene: 16. The CDR3 is made up of 16 amino acids. Germline values: CDR1 SGHVS, CDR2 FQNEAQ. CDR3 sequence: CASSQHGTSGSREQYF. The CDR3 bases are TGTGCCAGCAGCCAACATGGGACTAGTGGGTCTCGTGAGCAGTACTTC. The full variable domain, with the rest looked up from reference TRBV7-8 and TRBJ2-7, is GAGVSQSPRYKVAKRGQDVALRCDPISGHVSLFWYQQALGQGPEFLTYFQNEAQLDKSGLPSDRFFAERPEGSVSTLKIQRTQQEDSAVYLCASSQHGTSGSREQYFGPGTRLTVT.

The sample holds a few counts of this clone. The chain combines TRBV19 with TRBJ2-2; D is unresolved. The CDR3 runs 12 residues. Between the trimmed V and J ends, which lost 5 bases and 6 bases, there was a span of 7 bases. Germline CDR1 LNHDA, CDR2 SQIVND (reference sequence). This CDR3 is CASSPVAGELFF. CDR3 nucleotide sequence: TGTGCCAGTAGTCCGGTGGCCGGGGAGCTGTTTTTT. The full variable domain, completed using reference TRBV19 and TRBJ2-2, is DGGITQSPKYLFRKEGQNVTLSCEQNLNHDAMYWYRQDPGQGLRLIYYSQIVNDFQKGDIAEGYSVSREKKESFPLTVTSAQKNPTAFYLCASSPVAGELFFGEGSRLTVL.

The gene calls are TRBV11-1 and TRBJ2-7, with 11 bases matching TRBD2. From germline, CDR1 is SGHAT and CDR2 FQDESV (reference sequence). The CDR3 contains 14 residues. V lost 5 bases to trimming and J lost 13 bases; unmatched junction nucleotides: 13. The CDR3 DNA reads TGTGCCAGCAGCACGGGGACTAGCGGTTCGATGGCTTACTTC. This codes for CASSTGTSGSMAYF.

This clone has a handful of counts. The chain carries TRBV6-1 and TRBJ2-1; D is perhaps TRBD1 (6 bases). V was shortened by 4 bases and J by 4 bases, with 14 bases between the two germline ends. The CDR3 runs 15 residues. The germline V gene has CDR1 MNHNS and CDR2 SASEGT. Here the CDR3 reads CASSGLTGSYNEQFF. The DNA of the CDR3 is TGTGCCAGCAGTGGATTGACAGGCAGTTACAATGAGCAGTTCTTC.

This clone occurred a few times. The chain carries TRBV11-2 and TRBJ2-3; weak D call: TRBD1 (6 bases). Trimming cost V 2 bases and J 0 bases, with 9 bases left between them. The germline V gene has CDR1 SGHAT and CDR2 FQNNGV. The CDR3 spans 15 residues. CDR3 residues: CASSLRQASTDTQYF. For the CDR3, the DNA is TGTGCCAGCAGCTTAAGACAGGCAAGCACAGATACGCAGTATTTT.

This clone has more than one count but fewer than ten. The chain couples TRBV30 to TRBJ2-5; 11 nucleotides match TRBD2. Germline V gene lookup returns CDR1 GTSNPN and CDR2 SVGIG (reference sequence). The length of the CDR3 is 14 residues. The V and J ends lost 3 bases and 4 bases, in that order; junction bases with no gene match: 4. The CDR3 nucleotides read TGTGCCTGGAGAGGGCTAGCGGGAGGAGAGACCCAGTACTTC. Its protein is CAWRGLAGGETQYF. Drawing the rest from reference TRBV30 and TRBJ2-5, the complete variable domain is SQTIHQWPATLVQPVGSPLSLECTVEGTSNPNLYWYRQAAGRGLQLLFYSVGIGQISSEVPQNLSASRPQDRQFILSSKKLLLSDSGFYLCAWRGLAGGETQYFGPGTRLLVL.